The 26 T cell receptor beta chains below all came from one sample that was sequenced in a study of cytotoxic CD8 clonotypes in ibrutinib-treated CLL. Measured with immunoSEQ multiplex PCR; TCRdb has only the in-frame clones, and not every one. The sample holds 14,000 or so clones, about 55% seen once. Specimen: PBMCs, collected at a roughly 22-month disease-progression time point, from a patient treated with ibrutinib. These receptors were collected from a human donor with chronic lymphocytic leukemia.

By frequency in the sample, this clone is medium-sized. V gene TRBV18 combines with J gene TRBJ1-5, with D perhaps matching TRBD1 (5 bases). Looked up from germline, CDR1 is KGHSH and CDR2 is LQKENI. The ends were cut back, 0 bases at V and 5 bases at J, with 14 bases in the middle. The CDR3 is made up of 16 amino acids. The chain's CDR3 is CASSPPHQGVDQPQHF. The CDR3 DNA reads as TGTGCCAGCTCACCACCCCACCAGGGAGTGGATCAGCCCCAGCATTTT.

V is TRBV5-8 and J is TRBJ1-5, with D unclear. Germline V gene lookup returns CDR1 SGHTS and CDR2 YDEGEE. V was clipped by 2 bases and J by 0 bases, with 9 bases between them. The CDR3 runs 15 residues. CDR3 region: CASSFLPNSNQPQHF. For the CDR3, the DNA is TGTGCCAGCAGCTTCTTACCGAATAGCAATCAGCCCCAGCATTTT. The full variable domain, rest sourced from reference TRBV5-8 and TRBJ1-5, is EAGVTQSPTHLIKTRGQQATLRCSPISGHTSVYWYQQALGLGLQFLLWYDEGEERNRGNFPPRFSGRQFPNYSSELNVNALELEDSALYLCASSFLPNSNQPQHFGDGTRLSIL.

This clone was seen a handful of times. This chain uses TRBV11-2 with TRBJ2-7, with TRBD1 matching over 8 bases. The germline CDR1 and CDR2 sequences are SGHAT and FQNNGV. The J segment lost 7 bases and the V segment lost 1 base, leaving 6 bases of the junction unmatched. The CDR3 is 14 amino acids. The CDR3 DNA reads TGTGCCAGCAGCTTAGGGGACAGGACCCGTGAGCAGTACTTC. Translating gives CASSLGDRTREQYF.

This clone has more than one count but fewer than ten. The J gene is TRBJ1-2, the V gene TRBV5-6; a possible D gene is TRBD1 (5 bases). The CDR3 runs 13 residues. The ends were cut back, 0 bases at V and 3 bases at J, with 6 bases in the middle. The germline V gene has CDR1 SGHDT and CDR2 YYEEEE. For the CDR3, the DNA is TGTGCCAGCAGCTTGGGGGGCGACTATGGCTACACCTTC. Amino acids: CASSLGGDYGYTF.

This clone has just a few counts. The chain carries TRBV6-1 and TRBJ2-1; TRBD2 might be the D (5 bases). Trimming removed 11 bases at V and 7 bases at J, with 18 bases between. The length of the CDR3 is 13 residues. The germline V gene encodes CDR1 MNHNS and CDR2 SASEGT. The CDR3 DNA reads as TGTGCCGCGGGCGACTCAAACTCTAATGAGCAGTTCTTC. Translated, it gives CAAGDSNSNEQFF.

This chain connects TRBV2 to TRBJ1-1; D remains ambiguous. Germline V gene sequence: CDR1 SNHLY, CDR2 FYNNEI. The length of the CDR3 is 13 residues. V was shortened by 6 bases and J by 1 base, with 9 bases between the two germline ends. CDR3 sequence (DNA): TGTGCCAGCAGCGGTATATCGAACACTGAAGCTTTCTTT. Translation: CASSGISNTEAFF.

The chain combines TRBV27 with TRBJ1-3; D possibly corresponds to TRBD1 (5 bases). CDR1 and CDR2 from the germline V gene are MNHEY and SMNVEV (reference sequence). This CDR3 region has 15 residues. Trimming shortened V by 2 bases and J by 8 bases, and 16 bases separated the two germline ends. For the CDR3, the DNA is TGTGCCAGCAGTTTAAGAGGACAAGGTGAGGACACCATATATTTT. It codes for CASSLRGQGEDTIYF.

In its sample, this clone is medium-sized. The CDR3 DNA sequence: TGTGCCAGCAGTGAAGCGAAAGACTACTATGGCTACACCTTC. This gives the protein CASSEAKDYYGYTF. The chain joins TRBV6-1 to TRBJ1-2; D unresolved. Germline lookup yields CDR1 MNHNS and CDR2 SASEGT. Trimming cost V 0 bases and J 3 bases, with 8 bases left between them. This CDR3 contains 14 residues.

The J gene is TRBJ1-2, the V gene TRBV29-1; D not certain. From germline, CDR1 is SQVTM and CDR2 ANQGSEA. CDR3 length equals 12 residues. Deletions cut 2 bases from V and 8 bases from J, with 12 bases between. The CDR3 spells CSVEIVLGGYTF. CDR3 nucleotides: TGCAGCGTTGAAATAGTGTTGGGGGGCTACACCTTC.

This clone was observed a handful of times. The chain carries TRBV11-3 and TRBJ2-7; D remains ambiguous. V was clipped by 1 base and J by 0 bases, with 10 bases between them. The CDR3 spans 15 residues. CDR1 SGHNT and CDR2 YENEEA come from the germline V gene. The CDR3 DNA is TGTGCCAGCAGCTTAGGGGGTGAGGCCTCCTACGAGCAGTACTTC. It translates to CASSLGGEASYEQYF.

This clone was counted a few times. The chain has TRBV27 and TRBJ2-1; maybe TRBD2 (6 bases). This CDR3 has 15 residues. The V gene lost 1 base and the J gene lost 5 bases, with 12 bases spanning the gap. CDR1 and CDR2 (germline): MNHEY, SMNVEV (reference sequence). CDR3 residues: CASSLYPGLHNEQFF. The DNA of the CDR3 is TGTGCCAGCAGTTTATACCCGGGACTTCACAATGAGCAGTTCTTC.

The rearrangement links TRBV4-1 to TRBJ2-2; perhaps D is TRBD1 or TRBD2 (5 bases each). The CDR3 has 19 amino acids. Germline CDR1 MGHRA, CDR2 YSYEKL. V lost 3 bases and J lost 4, with 24 bases in between. CDR3 loop: CASSHSRPFRGRVTGELFF. The CDR3 nucleotides are TGCGCCAGCAGCCACTCTAGGCCGTTCCGGGGCCGTGTCACCGGGGAGCTGTTTTTT.

The CDR3 loop is CASRQFDTQNTEAFF. As DNA, the CDR3 is TGTGCCAGCAGACAGTTTGACACCCAGAACACTGAAGCTTTCTTT. The chain combines TRBV2 with TRBJ1-1; no firm D call. The CDR3 has 15 amino acids. CDR1 and CDR2 from the germline V gene are SNHLY and FYNNEI. The germline V and J ends were trimmed by 6 bases and 1 base, with 15 bases remaining between them. Based on the CDR3 plus reference TRBV2 and TRBJ1-1, the full variable domain is EPEVTQTPSHQVTQMGQEVILRCVPISNHLYFYWYRQILGQKVEFLVSFYNNEISEKSEIFDDQFSVERPDGSNFTLKIRSTKLEDSAMYFCASRQFDTQNTEAFFGQGTRLTVV.

V usage is TRBV9 and J usage is TRBJ1-2; D remains unclear. CDR3 length equals 14 residues. Germline V gene sequence: CDR1 SGDLS, CDR2 YYNGEE. With 3 bases removed from V and 0 bases from J, the gap between germline ends came to 9 bases. CDR3 region: CASSAGEPNYGYTF. CDR3 sequence (DNA): TGTGCCAGCAGCGCCGGAGAACCTAACTATGGCTACACCTTC.

The gene calls are TRBV29-1 and TRBJ2-7; D tentatively fits TRBD1 or TRBD2 (5 bases each). Trimming cost V 7 bases and J 0 bases, with 13 bases left between them. The CDR3 runs 13 residues. Germline CDR1 SQVTM, CDR2 ANQGSEA. This chain's CDR3 is CSARDAVSYEQYF. The CDR3 nucleotides are TGCAGCGCTAGGGACGCCGTCTCCTACGAGCAGTACTTC.

Within the sample, this clone is medium-sized. This chain links TRBV29-1 with TRBJ2-5, with TRBD2 as a possible D gene (5 bases). Germline V gives CDR1 SQVTM, CDR2 ANQGSEA. CDR3 size: 14 residues. V lost 7 bases and J lost 1, with 16 bases in between. The CDR3 sequence is CSAALGPPQETQYF. In nucleotides, the CDR3 is TGCAGCGCAGCACTAGGGCCCCCCCAAGAGACCCAGTACTTC.

In its sample, this clone was seen many times. The rearrangement links TRBV27 to TRBJ2-7; 9 bases agree with TRBD1. Germline-derived CDR1 and CDR2 are MNHEY and SMNVEV (reference sequence). CDR3 length: 15 residues. J gave up 0 bases and V 5 bases, and 5 bases lay outside the gene matches. CDR3 in DNA: TGTGCCAGCAGTCCCCCGGACAGGGGCTCCTACGAGCAGTACTTC. It encodes CASSPPDRGSYEQYF.

The chain links TRBV5-5 to TRBJ2-5; D is possibly TRBD1 or TRBD2 (5 bases each). CDR1 and CDR2 (germline): SGHKS, YYEKEE (reference sequence). Trimming stripped 6 bases from V and 4 bases from J, with 16 bases between. The CDR3 loop spans 14 amino acids. The CDR3 DNA reads as TGTGCCAGCAACCTTCGTACGGGGCTAGAGACCCAGTACTTC. It codes for CASNLRTGLETQYF.

The chain uses TRBV7-9 and TRBJ1-1; 10 bases align to TRBD1. The J segment lost 0 bases and the V segment lost 5 bases, leaving 3 bases of the junction unmatched. The CDR3 runs 15 residues. Germline V gene lookup returns CDR1 SEHNR and CDR2 FQNEAQ (reference sequence). CDR3 amino acids: CASSAGQGMNTEAFF. CDR3 nucleotides: TGTGCCAGCAGCGCGGGACAGGGGATGAACACTGAAGCTTTCTTT.

V usage is TRBV7-6 and J usage is TRBJ1-1; D is ambiguous. This CDR3 has 13 amino acids. The ends were cut back, 8 bases at V and 0 bases at J, with 10 bases in the middle. CDR1 and CDR2 from the germline V gene are SGHVS and FNYEAQ. The CDR3 protein is CASGRELNTEAFF. The CDR3 region has the DNA TGTGCCAGCGGCAGAGAATTGAACACTGAAGCTTTCTTT.

The chain couples TRBV5-1 to TRBJ1-1; D unresolved. Germline V gene data show CDR1 as SGHRS and CDR2 as YFSETQ. Trimming cost V 3 bases and J 0 bases, with 12 bases left between them. The CDR3 is 15 residues long. The CDR3 is CASSSNLAMNTEAFF. The CDR3 nucleotides are TGCGCCAGCAGCTCCAACCTGGCAATGAACACTGAAGCTTTCTTT.

The chain carries TRBV6-5 and TRBJ1-2, with TRBD1 matching over 9 bases. V lost 5 bases to trimming and J lost 6 bases; unmatched junction nucleotides: 10. This CDR3 has 15 amino acids. Germline V lookup: CDR1 MNHEY, CDR2 SVGAGI. CDR3 nucleotide sequence: TGTGCCAGCAGTACCGGGACAGGGAGGGGGCATGGCTACACCTTC. This codes for CASSTGTGRGHGYTF.

This chain connects TRBV7-9 to TRBJ2-1; 8 bases match TRBD1. This CDR3 is 15 amino acids long. Germline loops: CDR1 SEHNR, CDR2 FQNEAQ (reference sequence). With V trimmed by 5 bases and J by 6 bases, 9 bases remained unmatched. The CDR3 bases are TGTGCCAGCAGCACCTTACAGGGGGTGGGCAATGAGCAGTTCTTC. This sequence encodes CASSTLQGVGNEQFF.

The chain recombines TRBV10-1 with TRBJ1-1; the D is unclear. This CDR3 has 13 residues. Trimming took off 5 bases at V and 0 bases at J, with 7 bases between the two ends. Germline values: CDR1 WNHNN, CDR2 SYGVQD (reference sequence). The CDR3 reads CASSTRMNTEAFF. The CDR3 bases are TGCGCCAGCAGTACCAGAATGAACACTGAAGCTTTCTTT.

The rearrangement joins TRBV19 to TRBJ1-2; D is unclear. Germline V lookup: CDR1 LNHDA, CDR2 SQIVND (reference sequence). Trimming cost V 2 bases and J 8 bases, with 15 bases left between them. The CDR3 spans 14 residues. The CDR3 DNA is TGTGCCAGTAGTATATCGCCCGGGAATGGGGGCTACACCTTC. Its protein product is CASSISPGNGGYTF.

This clone was detected only once. This rearrangement joins TRBV5-1 to TRBJ1-1; perhaps TRBD1 as D (5 bases). Trimming took off 0 bases at V and 5 bases at J, with 14 bases between the two ends. The CDR3 runs 15 residues. Germline CDR1 and CDR2: SGHRS and YFSETQ. CDR3 nucleotide sequence: TGCGCCAGCAGCTTGGCTGGGGGAGACGGTACTGAAGCTTTCTTT. It specifies CASSLAGGDGTEAFF.